The 23 T cell receptor beta chains in this list originate from one sample, sequenced in a study of blood T cell repertoires in COVID-19. Using immunoSEQ multiplex PCR, the repertoire was profiled, and TCRdb retains in-frame clones only, with some absent. The table records 200,000 to 250,000 clones, 81% of them present only once. Sequenced sample: PBMCs or T cells enriched from blood (not recorded which). These receptors were obtained from a woman aged 50 to 60 with acute COVID-19.

The J gene is TRBJ1-1, the V gene TRBV14; no reliable D call. V was cut by 5 bases and J by 2 bases, with 15 bases left in between. Germline CDR1 reads SGHDN; CDR2 reads FVKESK. The CDR3 sequence is 15 residues long. CDR3 protein: CASSFLYGLNTEAFF. The CDR3 nucleotides read TGTGCCAGCAGCTTCCTTTACGGACTAAACACTGAAGCTTTCTTT.

The rearrangement joins TRBV5-1 to TRBJ2-1, with D possibly matching TRBD2 (5 bases). Germline CDR1 is SGHRS and CDR2 is YFSETQ. V was cut by 4 bases and J by 4 bases, with 12 bases left in between. The CDR3 totals 14 residues. CDR3 protein: CASSPGNFYNEQFF. In DNA, the CDR3 is TGCGCCAGCAGCCCGGGGAACTTTTACAATGAGCAGTTCTTC.

The genes are TRBV6-1 and TRBJ1-1; D not resolved. The CDR3 has 14 residues. V lost 2 bases, J lost 3 bases, and 10 bases lay in between. Germline CDR1 MNHNS, CDR2 SASEGT. The CDR3 loop reads CASSEQVRHTEAFF. Written as DNA, the CDR3 is TGTGCCAGCAGTGAACAGGTTAGGCACACTGAAGCTTTCTTT.

This clone was found once. The chain combines TRBV11-2 with TRBJ1-1, with 10 bases aligning to TRBD1. The CDR3 sequence is 13 residues long. From germline, CDR1 is SGHAT and CDR2 FQNNGV. V lost 5 bases and J lost 7; bases outside the gene matches: 4. Written as DNA, the CDR3 is TGTGCCAGCAGCAACCGGGACAGGGGTGAAGCTTTCTTT. Translated: CASSNRDRGEAFF. Looking up the rest from reference TRBV11-2 and TRBJ1-1 gives the full variable domain: EAGVAQSPRYKIIEKRQSVAFWCNPISGHATLYWYQQILGQGPKLLIQFQNNGVVDDSQLPKDRFSAERLKGVDSTLKIQPAKLEDSAVYLCASSNRDRGEAFFGQGTRLTVV.

This rearrangement joins TRBV28 to TRBJ1-2; 9 nucleotides align to TRBD1. The CDR3 contains 15 residues. The germline V gene encodes CDR1 MDHEN and CDR2 SYDVKM. J lost 3 bases, V lost 4 bases, and 6 bases had no gene match. CDR3 DNA sequence: TGTGCCAGCAGTTCGACCGACAGGGGGTACTATGGCTACACCTTC. This gives the protein CASSSTDRGYYGYTF.

This clone was detected only a few times. The CDR3 sequence is CASSQATGELFF. Written as DNA, the CDR3 is TGTGCCAGCAGCCAAGCAACCGGGGAGCTGTTTTTT. The chain recombines TRBV3-1 (or the pseudogene TRBV3-2) with TRBJ2-2; D unclear. Per the germline V gene, CDR1 is LGHDT and CDR2 is YNNKEL (reference sequence). Trimming pared 1 base from V and 5 bases from J, leaving 2 bases between. The CDR3 has 12 residues.

CDR3 protein: CASTLGREEQYF. The CDR3 DNA reads TGTGCCAGCACCCTGGGCCGGGAAGAGCAGTACTTC. The chain recombines TRBV28 with TRBJ2-7; possible D gene TRBD2, 5 bases. Looked up from germline, CDR1 is MDHEN and CDR2 is SYDVKM. CDR3 length: 12 amino acids. V gave up 7 bases and J gave up 7 bases, with 14 bases separating them.

This chain connects TRBV28 to TRBJ1-6; weak D call: TRBD1 (6 bases). From germline, CDR1 is MDHEN and CDR2 SYDVKM. The CDR3 contains 15 residues. V was pared by 7 bases and J by 7 bases, with 17 bases between. The CDR3 nucleotides read TGTGCCAGCACCATCCCGGGACAAGGAAATTCACCCCTCCACTTT. Residues: CASTIPGQGNSPLHF.

The gene calls are TRBV5-1 and TRBJ2-7; no clear D gene. Germline values: CDR1 SGHRS, CDR2 YFSETQ. This CDR3 contains 14 residues. V lost 4 bases and J lost 1, with 12 bases in between. The CDR3 DNA reads TGCGCCAGCAGCCGTACCGCGGCGTCCTACGAGCAGTACTTC. Its translation is CASSRTAASYEQYF. Using reference TRBV5-1 and TRBJ2-7 for the parts outside the CDR3, the full variable domain is KAGVTQTPRYLIKTRGQQVTLSCSPISGHRSVSWYQQTPGQGLQFLFEYFSETQRNKGNFPGRFSGRQFSNSRSEMNVSTLELGDSALYLCASSRTAASYEQYFGPGTRLTVT.

V usage is TRBV4-1 and J usage is TRBJ1-2, with D possibly matching TRBD1 (6 bases). Germline V gives CDR1 MGHRA, CDR2 YSYEKL. The CDR3 loop spans 13 amino acids. V lost 3 bases and J 8 bases, leaving 13 bases between the germline ends. CDR3 in DNA: TGCGCCAGCAGCCATCCAGGGGTGGGAGGCTACACCTTC. It specifies CASSHPGVGGYTF.

This clone was seen once. The chain has TRBV21-1 and TRBJ2-1; the table's D gene call, TRBD1, was not cross checked with the DNA. TRBV21-1 is reported as a pseudogene. The CDR3 covers 17 residues. The CDR3 sequence is CASSKGGRDSPYNEQFF. The CDR3 DNA sequence: TGTGCCAGCAGCAAAGGAGGCCGGGACAGCCCCTACAATGAGCAGTTCTTC.

The V call is TRBV29-1, the J call TRBJ2-7; 13 bases line up with TRBD2. Looked up from germline, CDR1 is SQVTM and CDR2 is ANQGSEA. The CDR3 extends over 13 amino acids. V was pared by 7 bases and J by 2 bases, with 2 bases of the junction left unmatched. CDR3 nucleotides: TGCAGCGGAACTAGCGGGGGGGCCTACGAGCAGTACTTC. The encoded protein is CSGTSGGAYEQYF.

This clone occurred once. The rearrangement uses TRBV2 and TRBJ2-3, with D uncertain. V lost 2 bases to trimming and J lost 6 bases, with 12 bases between them. The CDR3 runs to 14 residues. CDR1 and CDR2 from the germline V gene are SNHLY and FYNNEI. This CDR3 reads CASSEHLRADTQYF. DNA for the CDR3: TGTGCCAGCAGTGAACATCTTAGAGCGGATACGCAGTATTTT.

The gene calls are TRBV7-2 and TRBJ2-4; 11 bases agree with TRBD2. CDR3 length: 14 residues. V dropped 5 bases and J dropped 9; count of bases not matched to a gene: 6. CDR1 and CDR2 (germline): SGHTA, FQGNSA. In nucleotides, the CDR3 is TGTGCCAGCAGCGTTACTAGCGGGGGTATCATTCAGTACTTC. It codes for CASSVTSGGIIQYF.

This clone has just one count. The genes are TRBV7-2 and TRBJ1-4; the D gene is possibly TRBD1 (5 bases). CDR3 size: 14 residues. The V and J ends lost 6 bases and 3 bases respectively, with 11 bases between them. From germline, CDR1 is SGHTA and CDR2 FQGNSA. This CDR3 reads CASRQGLANEKLFF. The CDR3 DNA follows: TGTGCCAGCAGGCAGGGTCTTGCTAATGAAAAACTGTTTTTT.

The rearrangement links TRBV7-2 to TRBJ1-5, with TRBD1 matching 9 bases. The CDR3 is made up of 17 amino acids. Germline CDR1 SGHTA, CDR2 FQGNSA. Unmatched junction bases numbered 11, after V lost 5 bases and J lost 3 bases. For the CDR3, the DNA is TGTGCCAGCAGCCCAGGGATCGGGACAGGGAACAATCAGCCCCAGCATTTT. Protein product: CASSPGIGTGNNQPQHF.

This clone was counted a few times. The J gene is TRBJ1-3, the V gene TRBV19; possibly TRBD1 for D (6 bases). The germline gives CDR1 LNHDA, CDR2 SQIVND (reference sequence). This CDR3 is 15 amino acids long. The V end was cut by 2 bases, the J end by 3 bases, with 11 bases between. Written as DNA, the CDR3 is TGTGCCAGTAGTATACAGGGGAAAAGTGGAAACACCATATATTTT. It specifies CASSIQGKSGNTIYF.

V is TRBV5-1 and J is TRBJ2-7; D ambiguous. This CDR3 comprises 12 residues. Germline lookup yields CDR1 SGHRS and CDR2 YFSETQ. Deletions cut 4 bases from V and 4 bases from J, with 9 bases between. The CDR3 spells CASSRSQYEQYF. The DNA of the CDR3 is TGCGCCAGCAGCAGGAGTCAATACGAGCAGTACTTC.

The rearrangement joins TRBV5-1 to TRBJ2-7, with D possibly matching TRBD2 (5 bases). CDR3 size: 12 residues. The V and J ends lost 3 bases and 6 bases respectively, with 10 bases between them. CDR1 SGHRS and CDR2 YFSETQ come from the germline V gene. CDR3 in amino acids: CASSSGLFEQYF. The CDR3 DNA sequence: TGCGCCAGCAGCTCTGGACTTTTCGAGCAGTACTTC.

This clone was counted between two and nine times. The chain uses TRBV7-9 and TRBJ1-6, with TRBD1 as a possible D gene (6 bases). The CDR3 runs to 16 residues. The germline V and J ends were trimmed by 0 bases and 7 bases, with 13 bases remaining between them. CDR1 and CDR2 from the germline V gene are SEHNR and FQNEAQ (reference sequence). Here the CDR3 reads CASSLAAGDPNSPLHF. The CDR3 DNA follows: TGTGCCAGCAGCTTAGCAGCAGGGGATCCCAATTCACCCCTCCACTTT.

This CDR3 reads CAWSSQGTKAQHF. CDR3 coding DNA: TGTGCCTGGAGTTCGCAGGGGACTAAGGCCCAGCATTTT. V gene TRBV30 combines with J gene TRBJ1-5, with D tentatively TRBD1 (6 bases). The CDR3 spans 13 residues. Germline V gives CDR1 GTSNPN, CDR2 SVGIG (reference sequence). Trimming left V 2 bases short and J 11 bases short, with 16 bases between.

The chain employs TRBV2 and TRBJ2-5; TRBD2 matches 11 bases. Trimming at V came to 6 bases and at J to 7 bases, leaving 22 bases not matched to a gene. CDR3 size: 19 residues. Germline lookup yields CDR1 SNHLY and CDR2 FYNNEI. CDR3 protein: CASRPGLADFGALSRTQYF. For the CDR3, the DNA is TGTGCCAGCAGACCGGGACTAGCGGATTTCGGCGCTTTGTCAAGGACCCAGTACTTC.

This sequence joins TRBV28 and TRBJ1-6, with 8 bases identical to TRBD1. CDR1 is MDHEN, CDR2 SYDVKM, per germline. After removal of 4 bases from V and 5 bases from J, the junction contained 4 bases not matched to a gene. CDR3 length equals 15 residues. The CDR3: CASSSGQGNNSPLHF. CDR3 DNA sequence: TGTGCCAGCAGTTCTGGACAGGGAAATAATTCACCCCTCCACTTT. The complete variable domain, with remaining parts taken from reference TRBV28 and TRBJ1-6, reads DVKVTQSSRYLVKRTGEKVFLECVQDMDHENMFWYRQDPGLGLRLIYFSYDVKMKEKGDIPEGYSVSREKKERFSLILESASTNQTSMYLCASSSGQGNNSPLHFGNGTRLTVT.